This TCR beta chain was documented in a study of PD-1 blockade in classical Hodgkin lymphoma. Study details: Patients were infused with nivolumab 3 mg/kg every 2 weeks.

There was relapse after autologous stem cell transplantation in every patient, and there was variation in brentuximab vedotin exposure. Responses achieved at best were complete response, partial response or progressive disease. CDR1 LGHNA and CDR2 YNFKEQ come from the germline V gene. The CDR3 extends over 14 amino acids. V was shortened by 0 bases and J by 4 bases, with 9 bases between the two germline ends. Using immunoSEQ multiplex PCR, the repertoire was profiled, and TCRdb retains in-frame clones only, with some absent. The sample yields 90,000 to 100,000 clones, 89% seen once. To note about this clone: Its antigen is unidentified.

Findings and caveats of the study: A significant rise in TCR diversity was seen by C4D1 for CD4+ cells but not for CD8+ cells. Relapsed/refractory patients reportedly had the lowest baseline TCR diversity, below newly diagnosed patients, who were below healthy donors.

The TCR sequence derives from a human donor with classical Hodgkin lymphoma. The chain couples TRBV4-2 to TRBJ1-1, with D unclear. The material sequenced was peripheral blood mononuclear cells (PBMCs), taken before the second cycle of nivolumab. The CDR3 nucleotides are TGTGCCAGCAGCCAAGAAGTACGGACCACTGAAGCTTTCTTT. Protein sequence: CASSQEVRTTEAFF.